This section outlines one TCR beta chain sequence together with its context. Its antigen is not identified. Read coverage stops 3 residues before the CDR3 terminus; the germline J gene supplies the remainder. Profiling relied on immunoSEQ multiplex PCR, and the TCRdb table lists in-frame clones only, not all of them. Across about 39,000 clones, the top ten clones capture about 5% of the sample. The germline V gene encodes CDR1 ENHRY and CDR2 SYGVKD. The CDR3 contains 15 residues. V gave up 6 bases and J gave up 0 bases; unmatched junction bases: 7. These data originate in a study of T cells in women clearing cervical HPV infection. Across the whole study: Cases were women with histologically confirmed HPV16-related CIN3 or worse, including a couple of invasive cancers.

Study results and limitations: TRBV6-7 abundance was lower in cases than controls (about 0.099% versus 0.16%). CIN3+ cases had significantly higher TCR richness than controls; evenness did not differ.

Sequenced sample: blood buffy coat. The origin of this receptor is a woman between 18 and 70 years old with a cervical HPV16 infection that either progressed to CIN3+ or cleared (not recorded which). The V gene is TRBV10-3, the J gene TRBJ1-1; 7 bases align to TRBD1. CDR3 bases read: TGTGCCATCAGGCCCTGGGACAGTATGAACACTGAA. The encoded protein is CAIRPWDSMNTE. The CDR3 in full is CAIRPWDSMNTEAFF.